This T cell receptor (beta chain) is drawn from a study of OX40 agonist ivuxolimab in advanced cancers. A note on the overall study: The costimulatory receptor OX40 (CD134) was targeted by ivuxolimab, a fully human IgG2 agonistic monoclonal antibody. Intravenous ivuxolimab was administered to patients every 2 weeks at six dose levels: 0.01, 0.1, 0.3, 1.5, 3 and 10 mg/kg. Of the 50 to 55 dose-escalation patients, hepatocellular carcinoma was present in about 20, melanoma in around 15, renal cell carcinoma in 9 and head and neck cancer in 9. The dose-escalation cohort was roughly 80% male with a mean age of about 60 years, ranging from roughly 20 to 80. Patients were allowed to have had prior anti-PD-1, anti-PD-L1 or anti-CTLA-4 therapy, and 40% of the dose-escalation patients had been treated with checkpoint inhibitors. Partial responses occurred in three dose-escalation patients, of whom one had hepatocellular carcinoma and two had cutaneous melanoma. Peripheral TCRbeta sequencing aimed to test whether ivuxolimab altered TCR sequence diversity and caused clonal T-cell expansion. The paper covers the monotherapy dose-escalation part of the phase I ivuxolimab trial, which included N ≈ 54 patients. Paper-wide results and their limitations: The antigen specificity of the peripheral T cells that underwent clonal expansion was not determined. In the 0.1-3.0 mg/kg groups, partial responders were among the patients with the lowest normalized peripheral clonal expansion, particularly in CD8+ T cells. Clonal expansion of both CD4+ and CD8+ blood T cells was observed from baseline to week 6 at doses 0.1 to 3.0 mg/kg. After ivuxolimab, CD8+ T cells had more expanded clones than CD4+ T cells on average. Low levels of normalized T-cell clonal expansion were also shown by some nonresponding patients.

A remark on this clone: Its recognized antigen is unknown. Per-nucleotide qualities are absent, and no much larger clonotype sits a single base away.

Patients with autoimmune disease history or receiving systemic immunosuppression were excluded from the trial. Peripheral blood for TCR sequencing was drawn from every dose cohort at baseline, at cycle 4 day 1 and at cycle 7 day 1. Samples came from an open-label, multicenter, first-in-human phase I dose-escalation trial of ivuxolimab. The trial enrolled adults with locally advanced or metastatic head and neck squamous cell, hepatocellular, melanoma or renal cell carcinoma. CD4+ and CD8+ T cells were sorted separately from peripheral blood before TCR sequencing. To sequence the TCRbeta CDR3 region, genomic DNA was isolated from the sorted cells. TCRbeta CDR3 regions were sequenced using the immunoSEQ Assay. TCRdb's version of the immuneACCESS table is confined to in-frame rearrangements and falls short of the full clone set. An unresolved V gene accounts for under half of the shortfall where checked; the remainder is of unknown origin. The sample table records 45,000 to 50,000 clones; 80% to 85% of these occur just once. The ten largest account for about 7.7% of the sample.

This receptor was taken from an adult with an advanced solid tumor such as melanoma, head and neck, liver or kidney cancer. The material sequenced was CD4+ or CD8+ T cells sorted from blood, taken in a trial of the OX40 agonist ivuxolimab.

The DNA sequence reads TGTGCCTGGACCAGCGGGAACACCGGGGAGCTGTTTTTT. Translated, it reads CAWTSGNTGELFF. The chain is encoded by TRBV30 joined to TRBJ2-2; D gene: possibly TRBD2, on 5 matching bases. Looking up the germline V gene (reference sequence) yields CDR1 GTSNPN and CDR2 SVGIG. Measured from the cysteine to the phenylalanine, the CDR3 is 13 residues long. This entry keeps only the CDR3 DNA: 39 bases, framed from base 1. Trimming costs V 4 bases and J 1 base, and their ends lie 7 bases apart.